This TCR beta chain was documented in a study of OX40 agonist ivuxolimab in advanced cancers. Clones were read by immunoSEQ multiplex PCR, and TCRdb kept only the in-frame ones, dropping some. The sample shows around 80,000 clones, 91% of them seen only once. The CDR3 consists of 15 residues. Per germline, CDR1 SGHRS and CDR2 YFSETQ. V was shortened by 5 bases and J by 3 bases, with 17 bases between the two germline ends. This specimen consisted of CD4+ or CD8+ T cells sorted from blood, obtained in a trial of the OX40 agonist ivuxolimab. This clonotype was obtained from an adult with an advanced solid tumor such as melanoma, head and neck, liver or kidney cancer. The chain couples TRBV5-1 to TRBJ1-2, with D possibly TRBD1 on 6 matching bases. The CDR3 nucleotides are TGCGCCAGCAGAGACGGACAGCCGGGGGACTATGGCTACACCTTC. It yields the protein CASRDGQPGDYGYTF.